This T cell receptor (beta chain) emerged from a study of cytomegalovirus exposure and HLA in healthy donors. Findings and limits, study-wide: Diagnosis of cytomegalovirus status made by the classifier reportedly showed high specificity and sensitivity.

The PCR was carried out with 60 Vbeta primers and 13 Jbeta primers. The method was immunoSEQ multiplex PCR; TCRdb's version includes in-frame clones alone and lacks a portion of them. Recorded for this sample: 45,000 to 55,000 clones. With regard to this clone: Its matching antigen is unknown.

The CDR3 sequence is 14 residues long. Germline loops: CDR1 ENHRY, CDR2 SYGVKD. V dropped 7 bases and J dropped 5; count of bases not matched to a gene: 6. The chain is built from TRBV10-3 and TRBJ2-7; 12 bases align to TRBD1. This TCR was sampled from a woman aged 45-59 years in good health and CMV-seropositive. The sequenced material came from PBMCs. The CDR3 DNA sequence: TGTGCCATCACTACGGGACAGGGGGCCGACGAGCAGTACTTC. Residues: CAITTGQGADEQYF.